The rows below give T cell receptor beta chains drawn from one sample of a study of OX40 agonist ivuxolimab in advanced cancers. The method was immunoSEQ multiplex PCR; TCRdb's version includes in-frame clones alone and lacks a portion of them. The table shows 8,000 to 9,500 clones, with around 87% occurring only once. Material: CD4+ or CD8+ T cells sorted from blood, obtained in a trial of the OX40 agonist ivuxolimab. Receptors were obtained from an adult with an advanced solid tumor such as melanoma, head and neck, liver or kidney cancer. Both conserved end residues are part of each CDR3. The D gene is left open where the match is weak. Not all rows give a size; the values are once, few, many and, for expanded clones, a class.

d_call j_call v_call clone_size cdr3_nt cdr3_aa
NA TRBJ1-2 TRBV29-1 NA TGCAGCACCTCCGGAGCTAACTATGGCTACACCTTC CSTSGANYGYTF
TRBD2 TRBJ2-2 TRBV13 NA TGTGCCAGCAGCTTCGGACTAGCGGGAGTGTACGGGGAGCTGTTTTTT CASSFGLAGVYGELFF
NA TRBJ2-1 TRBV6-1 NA TGTGCCAGCAGTCTAATAGCCGCCTACAATGAGCAGTTCTTC CASSLIAAYNEQFF
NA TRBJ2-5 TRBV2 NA TGTGCCAGCAGTGGGGGCTGGGGGAAGGGAGAGACCCAGTACTTC CASSGGWGKGETQYF
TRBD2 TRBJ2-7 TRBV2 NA TGTGCCAGCAGTGCGGGACTACACTACGAGCAGTACTTC CASSAGLHYEQYF
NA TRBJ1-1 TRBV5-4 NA TGTGCCAGCAGCTTGGGTAAGGAGACCTACACTGAAGCTTTCTTT CASSLGKETYTEAFF
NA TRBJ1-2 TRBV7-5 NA TGTGCCAGCAGCTTAATGGGGCAGAGATACTACACCTTC CASSLMGQRYYTF
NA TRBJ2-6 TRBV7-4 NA TGTGCCAGCAGCGCGACATATTCAGCTCAAAAGTCGGGCCAACTCCTGACTTTC CASSATYSAQKSGQLLTF
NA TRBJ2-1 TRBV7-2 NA TGTGCCAGCAGCCTATCGTCCAGGGTCTCCTCCTACAATGAGCAGTTCTTC CASSLSSRVSSYNEQFF
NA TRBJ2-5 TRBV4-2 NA TGTGCCAGCAGCCAAGAAGGGGCTGGAGGAGAGACCCAGTACTTC CASSQEGAGGETQYF
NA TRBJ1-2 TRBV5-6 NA TGTGCCAGCAGCTGGACTCCCAGGGCCTACACCTTC CASSWTPRAYTF
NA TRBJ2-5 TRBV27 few TGTGCCAGCAGTTTATTGGGGGTCGGCCAAGAGACCCAGTACTTC CASSLLGVGQETQYF
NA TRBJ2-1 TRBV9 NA TGTGCCAGCAGCGTGGACTACAATGAGCAGTTCTTC CASSVDYNEQFF
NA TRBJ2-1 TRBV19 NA TGTGCCAGTAGCGGACATTCCGGCTCCTACAATGAGCAGTTCTTC CASSGHSGSYNEQFF
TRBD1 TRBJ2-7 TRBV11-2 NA TGTGCCAGCAGCTTGGTACAGGGGTTCTCCTACGAGCAGTACTTC CASSLVQGFSYEQYF
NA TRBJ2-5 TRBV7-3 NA TGTGCCAGCAGCTTAAGCGGGCCTACGGCCCAGGAGACCCAGTACTTC CASSLSGPTAQETQYF
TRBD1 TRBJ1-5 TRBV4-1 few TGCGCCAGCAGCCAACGAGGCCCAGGGGGCGGTCAGCCCCAGCATTTT CASSQRGPGGGQPQHF
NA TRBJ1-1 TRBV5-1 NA TGCGCCAGCAGCCAGGAAATGGGGGTGGCTGAAGCTTTCTTT CASSQEMGVAEAFF
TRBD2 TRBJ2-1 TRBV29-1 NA TGCAGCGGGGGACTAGCTCGGGCCAATGAGCAGTTCTTC CSGGLARANEQFF
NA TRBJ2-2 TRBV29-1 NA TGCAGCGGCTCCACTAGCCCCGGGGAGCTGTTTTTT CSGSTSPGELFF
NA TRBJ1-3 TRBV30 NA TGTGCCTGGGGTTGGGAGGGCACCATATATTTT CAWGWEGTIYF
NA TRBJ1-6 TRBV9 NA TGTGCCAGCAGCGTAGATTGGCAGGGTGAGTCACCCCTCCACTTT CASSVDWQGESPLHF
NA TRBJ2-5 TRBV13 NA TGTGCCAGCAGCACCCGGGACCAGGGGGGAGAGACCCAGTACTTC CASSTRDQGGETQYF
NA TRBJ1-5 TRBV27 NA TGTGCCAGCAGTTTAGGGTCAGGGGATCAGCCCCAGCATTTT CASSLGSGDQPQHF
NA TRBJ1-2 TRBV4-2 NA TGTGCCAGCAGCCAAGATCCGGCAGGAGAAAACTATGGCTACACCTTC CASSQDPAGENYGYTF
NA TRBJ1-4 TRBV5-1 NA TGCGCCAGCAGCTTGGGCCTAACAGGGTCTAATGAAAAACTGTTTTTT CASSLGLTGSNEKLFF
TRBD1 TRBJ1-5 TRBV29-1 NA TGCAGCGCTCTGACAGGGGGCAGTCAGCCCCAGCATTTT CSALTGGSQPQHF
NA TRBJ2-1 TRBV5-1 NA TGCGCCAGCAGCCAACAGGAAAGCTCCTACAATGAGCAGTTCTTC CASSQQESSYNEQFF
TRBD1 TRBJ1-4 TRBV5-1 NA TGCGCCAGCAGTCGTAACAGGGGTGCTAATGAAAAACTGTTTTTT CASSRNRGANEKLFF
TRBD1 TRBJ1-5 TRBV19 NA TGTGCCAGTACTAACGGACAGGGGGCTGATCAGCCCCAGCATTTT CASTNGQGADQPQHF
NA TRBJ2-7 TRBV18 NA TGTGCCAGCTCACCGAGCTCCTACGAGCAGTACTTC CASSPSSYEQYF
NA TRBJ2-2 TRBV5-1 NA TGCGCCAGCAGCTTGGAGGGGTCCGGGGAGCTGTTTTTT CASSLEGSGELFF
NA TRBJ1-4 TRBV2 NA TGTGCCAGCGGCAAGCTGACCGAAAAACTGTTTTTT CASGKLTEKLFF
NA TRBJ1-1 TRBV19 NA TGTGCCAGTAGTATTACCGGAGGAGGGAGCACTGAAGCTTTCTTT CASSITGGGSTEAFF
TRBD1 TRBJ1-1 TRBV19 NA TGTGCCAGTAGTACCTCAGACAGGGGGAACACTGAAGCTTTCTTT CASSTSDRGNTEAFF
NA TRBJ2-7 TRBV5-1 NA TGCGCCAGCAGCGGAGCGGCGGGAAGCTCCTACGAGCAGTACTTC CASSGAAGSSYEQYF
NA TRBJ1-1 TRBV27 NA TGTGCCAGCAGTTTATTTGTCAAGTCTGAAGCTTTCTTT CASSLFVKSEAFF
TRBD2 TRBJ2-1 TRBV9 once TGTGCCAGCAGCGGATGGGACTACGACAATGAGCAGTTCTTC CASSGWDYDNEQFF
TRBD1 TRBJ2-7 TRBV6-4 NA TGTGCCAGCAGTGACTCGACCGTAAAGACAGGGGTTGAGCAGTACTTC CASSDSTVKTGVEQYF
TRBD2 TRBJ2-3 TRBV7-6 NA TGTGCCAGCAGGCGACTAGCGGCAGATACGCAGTATTTT CASRRLAADTQYF
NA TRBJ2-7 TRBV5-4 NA TGTGCCAGCAGCTTCCAGGGGAGGCACGAGCAGTACTTC CASSFQGRHEQYF
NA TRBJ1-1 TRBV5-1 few TGCGCCAGCAGCGACCCGGGACAGAACACTGAAGCTTTCTTT CASSDPGQNTEAFF
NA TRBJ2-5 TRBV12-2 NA TGTGCAAGTCGCCCCGGACAGGGGGCTGGGGAGCAGTACTTC CASRPGQGAGEQYF
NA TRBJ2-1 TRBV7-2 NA TGTGCCAGCAGCTTGTCCTCGGGACTGTACAATGAGCAGTTCTTC CASSLSSGLYNEQFF
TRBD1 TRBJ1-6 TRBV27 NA TGTGCCAGCAGTCGACAGGGAGATAATTCACCCCTCCACTTT CASSRQGDNSPLHF
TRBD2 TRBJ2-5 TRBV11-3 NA TGTGCCAGCAGCTTAGTGGTAGCGGGGGAGACCCAGTACTTC CASSLVVAGETQYF
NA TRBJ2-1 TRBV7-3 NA TGTGCCAGCAGCCCATCGGGCAGTCCCTCCTACAATGAGCAGTTCTTC CASSPSGSPSYNEQFF
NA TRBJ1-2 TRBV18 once TGTGCCAGCTCACCAGGGTCACACTATGGCTACACCTTC CASSPGSHYGYTF
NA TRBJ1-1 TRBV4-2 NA TGTGCCAGCACCGCGGGCTACGACAACACTGAAGCTTTCTTT CASTAGYDNTEAFF
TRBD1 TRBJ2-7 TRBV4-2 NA TGTGCCAGCAGCCAAGATAAGGGACAGGGGCGCGAGCAGTACTTC CASSQDKGQGREQYF
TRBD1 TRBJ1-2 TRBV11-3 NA TGTGCCAGCAGCTTGGGACAGGTGGATGGCTACACCTTC CASSLGQVDGYTF
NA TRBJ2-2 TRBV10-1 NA TGCGCCAGCAGGCAGGACACTTACACCGGGGAGCTGTTTTTT CASRQDTYTGELFF
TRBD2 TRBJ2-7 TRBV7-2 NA TGTGCCAGCAGCTTCGCTAGCGGGAGATGGTTATACGAGCAGTACTTC CASSFASGRWLYEQYF
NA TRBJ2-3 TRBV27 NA TGTGCCAGCAGTTTATCGGGCCTAGGGGGTACAGATACGCAGTATTTT CASSLSGLGGTDTQYF
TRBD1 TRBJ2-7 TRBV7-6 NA TGTGCCAGCAGCCCAATCGGAGCCGGGACAGGTCTGTACGAGCAGTACTTC CASSPIGAGTGLYEQYF
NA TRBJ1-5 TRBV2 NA TGTGCCAGCACCTTAGACAGCTATAGCAATCAGCCCCAGCATTTT CASTLDSYSNQPQHF
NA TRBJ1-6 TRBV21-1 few TGTGCCAGCAAGGACAGCAATTCACCCCTCCACTTT CASKDSNSPLHF
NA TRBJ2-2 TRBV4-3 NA TGCGCCAGCAGCCAAGGCAGGGAACACGGGGAGCTGTTTTTT CASSQGREHGELFF
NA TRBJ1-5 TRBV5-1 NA TGCGCCAGCAGCTTGGGAGGAGGCAATCAGCCCCAGCATTTT CASSLGGGNQPQHF